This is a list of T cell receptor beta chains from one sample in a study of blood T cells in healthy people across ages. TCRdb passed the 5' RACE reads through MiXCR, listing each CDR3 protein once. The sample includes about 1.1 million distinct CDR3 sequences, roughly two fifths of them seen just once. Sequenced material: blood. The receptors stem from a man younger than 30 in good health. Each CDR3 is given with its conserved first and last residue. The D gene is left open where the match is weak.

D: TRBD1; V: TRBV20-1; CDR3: CSAPAGTGGFEQFF
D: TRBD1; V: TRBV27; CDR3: CASSSLGQEETQYF
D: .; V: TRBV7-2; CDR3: CASSPQWTNGELFF
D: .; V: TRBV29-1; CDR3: CSAYGGIYGYTF
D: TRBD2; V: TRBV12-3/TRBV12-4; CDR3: CASTSSGGAYNEQFF
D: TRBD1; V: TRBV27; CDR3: CASSKGTAVQVYGYTF
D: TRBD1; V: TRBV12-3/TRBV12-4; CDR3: CASSHLPGQGFGNTIYF
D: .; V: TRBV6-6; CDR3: CASSYYDARAEQYF
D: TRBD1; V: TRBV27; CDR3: CASSLTGGSSNQPQHF
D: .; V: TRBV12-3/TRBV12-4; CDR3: CASSSFTDTQYF
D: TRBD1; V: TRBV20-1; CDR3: CSADPGTVTYNEQYF
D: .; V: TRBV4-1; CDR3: CASSQGSRSMAAFF
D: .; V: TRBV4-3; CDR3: CASSQERRDPHTDTQYF
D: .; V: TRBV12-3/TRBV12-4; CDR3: CASSPGIIGGNQPQHF
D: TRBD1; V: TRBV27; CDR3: CAGSSRDRGRLGQYF
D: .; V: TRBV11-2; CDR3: CASSLTGMDNEQYF
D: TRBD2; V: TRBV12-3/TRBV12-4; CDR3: CASREAGGTDTQYF
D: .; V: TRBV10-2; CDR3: CASSDGYNQPQHF
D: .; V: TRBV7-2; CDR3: CVSSLGRQPQHF
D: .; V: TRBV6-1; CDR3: CASSPGRGESQYF
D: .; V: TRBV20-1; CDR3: CSARGRALGISEAFF
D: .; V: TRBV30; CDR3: CAWSVPPGDYGYTF
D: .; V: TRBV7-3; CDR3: CASSLTGETGELFF
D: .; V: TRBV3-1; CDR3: CASSQVRESPLHF
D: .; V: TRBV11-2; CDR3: CASSFGANSDTQYF
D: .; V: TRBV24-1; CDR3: CATSDKRRGLVGELFF
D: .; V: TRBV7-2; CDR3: CASSLVTGREQFF
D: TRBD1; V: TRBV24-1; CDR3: CATTAPGGPGELFF
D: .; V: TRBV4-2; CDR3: CASSQGGGGERTDTQYF
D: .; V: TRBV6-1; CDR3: CASSGEGEGVYGYTF
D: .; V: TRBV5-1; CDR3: CASRVRTDTQYF
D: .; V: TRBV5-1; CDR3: CASSAKVQNTEAFF
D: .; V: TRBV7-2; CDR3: CASSPRLGIGEQFF
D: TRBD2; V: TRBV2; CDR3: CASSVGRVNEQFF
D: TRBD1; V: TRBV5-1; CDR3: CASSLEGTANNEQFF
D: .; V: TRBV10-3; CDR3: CAIKSQGDYGYTF
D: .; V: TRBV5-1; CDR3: CASSLRVAGSADTQYF
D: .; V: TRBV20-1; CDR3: CSARGIGYNEQYF
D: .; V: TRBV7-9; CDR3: CASSLAGTDDTQYF
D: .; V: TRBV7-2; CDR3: CASSLSGPGTF
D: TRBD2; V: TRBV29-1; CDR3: CSVALADLPETQYF
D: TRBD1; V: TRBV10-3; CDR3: CAISGTGGRTDTQYF
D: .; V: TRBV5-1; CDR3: CASSLDPSDRGGRHLGAFF
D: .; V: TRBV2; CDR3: CASSEGRISYEQYF
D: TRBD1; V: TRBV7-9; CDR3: CASRTDRLQETQYF
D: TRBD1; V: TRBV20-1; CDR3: CSASRQGLSGNTIYF
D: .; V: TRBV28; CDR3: CASSSGSDGEPQHF
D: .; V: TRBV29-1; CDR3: CSVGQASYEQYF
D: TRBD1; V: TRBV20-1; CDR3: CSARLFGTGGVEQFF
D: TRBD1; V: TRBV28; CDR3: CASSHPDRVYGYTF
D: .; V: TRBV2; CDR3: CASSERQGEGEAFF
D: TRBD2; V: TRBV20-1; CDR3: CSTGLAGGLEQYF
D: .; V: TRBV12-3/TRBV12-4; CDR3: CASSPNSAIILGETQYF
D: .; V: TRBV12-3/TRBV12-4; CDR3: CAGSFGERRTASNEKLFF